The 15 T cell receptor beta chains in this list originate from one sample, sequenced in a study of blood T cell repertoires in COVID-19. The protocol was immunoSEQ multiplex PCR, while the TCRdb copy is restricted to in-frame clones and leaves out a portion. Of a few hundred thousand clones in the sample, roughly 80% were seen once. The sequenced material came from peripheral blood. The receptors originated from a woman older than 75 with acute or convalescent COVID-19.

The chain carries TRBV7-2 and TRBJ2-1; 8 positions match TRBD2. CDR3 size: 19 residues. The germline V gene has CDR1 SGHTA and CDR2 FQGNSA. V lost 4 bases to trimming and J lost 0 bases; unmatched junction nucleotides: 14. CDR3 sequence: CASSSRPPQRGFSYNEQFF. CDR3 coding DNA: TGTGCCAGCAGCTCCCGCCCCCCCCAGCGGGGGTTCTCCTACAATGAGCAGTTCTTC.

The chain joins TRBV30 to TRBJ1-3; D uncertain. Germline assignment: CDR1 GTSNPN and CDR2 SVGIG (reference sequence). Trimming shortened V by 4 bases and J by 0 bases, and 16 bases separated the two germline ends. The CDR3 contains 16 residues. The CDR3, as DNA: TGTGCCTGGATTCGAACGATTTCACTCTCTGGAAACACCATATATTTT. Amino acids: CAWIRTISLSGNTIYF.

Only a few counts were recorded for this clone. The genes are TRBV2 and TRBJ2-7, with D hard to call. In germline, CDR1 is SNHLY, CDR2 FYNNEI. The CDR3 runs 11 residues. V was cut by 5 bases and J by 6 bases, with 8 bases left in between. The CDR3 region has the DNA TGTGCCAGCAGTCTGGGCCCCGAGCAGTACTTC. Protein sequence: CASSLGPEQYF.

The chain carries TRBV19 and TRBJ1-2; TRBD1 matches 7 bases. Germline V gene sequence: CDR1 LNHDA, CDR2 SQIVND (reference sequence). The CDR3 totals 13 residues. J was trimmed by 3 bases and V by 5 bases; bases with no gene match: 3. The CDR3 region has the DNA TGTGCCAGTAGTGTCACAGGGGACTATGGCTACACCTTC. Translation: CASSVTGDYGYTF.

The gene calls are TRBV18 and TRBJ2-7; no firm D call. V was shortened by 2 bases and J by 3 bases, with 11 bases between the two germline ends. The CDR3 has 14 residues. Germline CDR1 reads KGHSH; CDR2 reads LQKENI. CDR3 loop: CASSPAGSGYEQYF. The CDR3 region has the DNA TGTGCCAGCTCACCAGCTGGGTCAGGCTACGAGCAGTACTTC.

This clone was observed a few times. The V call is TRBV6-2 or TRBV6-3, the J call TRBJ1-5, with 8 bases matching TRBD1. The CDR3 spans 17 residues. The trim removed 5 bases at V and 6 bases at J, leaving 15 bases unmatched. Germline CDR1 is MNHEY and CDR2 is SVGEGT. The CDR3 loop is CASSVPKTGERGQPQHF. The DNA of the CDR3 is TGTGCCAGCAGTGTTCCCAAGACAGGGGAACGTGGTCAGCCCCAGCATTTT.

This clone was seen once. The CDR3 sequence is CASSLGTGGEQYF. The CDR3 nucleotides are TGTGCCAGCAGCTTAGGGACAGGGGGTGAGCAGTACTTC. This rearrangement joins TRBV5-8 to TRBJ2-7, with TRBD1 matching 11 bases. V was pared by 2 bases and J by 7 bases, with 2 bases of the junction left unmatched. The CDR3 is 13 residues long. The germline gives CDR1 SGHTS, CDR2 YDEGEE.

The chain combines TRBV3-1 (or the pseudogene TRBV3-2) with TRBJ1-2, with D possibly matching TRBD1 (5 bases). The germline gives CDR1 LGHDT, CDR2 YNNKEL (reference sequence). This CDR3 spans 13 amino acids. V was clipped by 3 bases and J by 5 bases, with 10 bases between them. The CDR3 coding sequence is TGTGCCAGCAGCCAGTTAAGACAGTATGGCTACACCTTC. Protein sequence: CASSQLRQYGYTF.

The V gene is TRBV5-1, the J gene TRBJ1-2; tentatively, D is TRBD1 (5 bases). The CDR3 is made up of 12 amino acids. Germline V lookup: CDR1 SGHRS, CDR2 YFSETQ. Trimming took off 3 bases at V and 6 bases at J, with 9 bases between the two ends. DNA of the CDR3: TGCGCCAGCAGCTCACAGGATAATGGCTACACCTTC. Amino acid sequence: CASSSQDNGYTF.

The J gene is TRBJ1-4, the V gene TRBV15; D may be TRBD1 (6 bases). There are 14 residues in the CDR3. The germline V gene encodes CDR1 LNHNV and CDR2 YYDKDF (reference sequence). The V end was cut by 1 base, the J end by 7 bases, with 10 bases between. CDR3 amino acids: CATSRVQGREKLFF. CDR3 DNA sequence: TGTGCCACCAGCAGAGTACAGGGTCGTGAAAAACTGTTTTTT. The variable domain in full, with the rest retrieved from reference TRBV15 and TRBJ1-4, is DAMVIQNPRYQVTQFGKPVTLSCSQTLNHNVMYWYQQKSSQAPKLLFHYYDKDFNNEADTPDNFQSRRPNTSFCFLDIRSPGLGDTAMYLCATSRVQGREKLFFGSGTQLSVL.

This clone was observed a few times. The rearrangement links TRBV21-1 to TRBJ1-5; TRBD1 is the table's D call, not checked against the DNA. TRBV21-1 counts as a pseudogene. The CDR3 is made up of 17 amino acids. This CDR3 is CAPTPTGQFYSNQPQHF. DNA of the CDR3: TGTGCCCCCACCCCGACAGGGCAGTTTTATAGCAATCAGCCCCAGCATTTT.

This clone has just one count. J is TRBJ2-7 and V is TRBV18, with a weak D call TRBD1 (6 bases). With 4 bases removed from V and 0 bases from J, the gap between germline ends came to 13 bases. The germline gives CDR1 KGHSH, CDR2 LQKENI. The CDR3 is 15 residues long. The CDR3 loop is CASSRGQLTSYEQYF. The CDR3 DNA reads as TGTGCCAGCTCACGAGGACAGCTAACCTCCTACGAGCAGTACTTC. The full variable domain, with the rest looked up from reference TRBV18 and TRBJ2-7, is NAGVMQNPRHLVRRRGQEARLRCSPMKGHSHVYWYRQLPEEGLKFMVYLQKENIIDESGMPKERFSAEFPKEGPSILRIQQVVRGDSAAYFCASSRGQLTSYEQYFGPGTRLTVT.

The gene calls are TRBV18 and TRBJ1-5; D is undetermined. Germline V gene data show CDR1 as KGHSH and CDR2 as LQKENI. V lost 3 bases and J 0 bases, leaving 12 bases between the germline ends. The CDR3 contains 16 residues. CDR3 DNA: TGTGCCAGCTCACCTAATCTAGGCTATAGCAATCAGCCCCAGCATTTT. As protein: CASSPNLGYSNQPQHF.

The V call is TRBV2, the J call TRBJ1-2, with no clear D. Germline V gene sequence: CDR1 SNHLY, CDR2 FYNNEI. CDR3 size: 12 residues. V lost 3 bases, J lost 5 bases, and 7 bases lay in between. CDR3 coding DNA: TGTGCCAGCAGTGAGACGGGTTATGGCTACACCTTC. Translation gives CASSETGYGYTF. Drawing the rest from reference TRBV2 and TRBJ1-2, the complete variable domain is EPEVTQTPSHQVTQMGQEVILRCVPISNHLYFYWYRQILGQKVEFLVSFYNNEISEKSEIFDDQFSVERPDGSNFTLKIRSTKLEDSAMYFCASSETGYGYTFGSGTRLTVV.

This chain joins TRBV2 and TRBJ2-1; 7 bases align to TRBD1. Germline V lookup: CDR1 SNHLY, CDR2 FYNNEI. The J segment lost 14 bases and the V segment lost 4 bases, leaving 8 bases of the junction unmatched. The CDR3 has 12 amino acids. The CDR3 DNA reads as TGTGCCAGCAGTGGGGACGGGGACAGTAAGTTCTTC. It encodes CASSGDGDSKFF.